This TCR beta chain was sequenced for a study of shared clonotypes between healthy human individuals. On the study more broadly: For every donor, three CD4 naive, three CD4 memory, two CD8 naive and one CD8 memory plates were used.

Findings and limits, study-wide: Sampling covered blood only; tissue repertoires likely differ.

This clone occurred a few times. Its specificity is unknown. The method was immunoSEQ multiplex PCR; TCRdb's version includes in-frame clones alone and lacks a portion of them. Among some 300,000 clones, more than 60% were seen once, and the ten largest hold about 10%. Trimming removed 6 bases from V and 0 bases from J, with 11 bases in between. Per the germline V gene, CDR1 is LNHDA and CDR2 is SQIVND (reference sequence). This CDR3 comprises 15 residues. The chain is built from TRBV19 and TRBJ2-2; D remains unclear. The receptor was derived from a man under 40 in good health. Sequenced input: memory CD4+ T cells sorted from blood. Subset denoted: CD45RA-negative fraction. CDR3 protein: CASRNRISNTGELFF. CDR3 nucleotide sequence: TGTGCCAGTAGAAACAGAATCTCGAACACCGGGGAGCTGTTTTTT.